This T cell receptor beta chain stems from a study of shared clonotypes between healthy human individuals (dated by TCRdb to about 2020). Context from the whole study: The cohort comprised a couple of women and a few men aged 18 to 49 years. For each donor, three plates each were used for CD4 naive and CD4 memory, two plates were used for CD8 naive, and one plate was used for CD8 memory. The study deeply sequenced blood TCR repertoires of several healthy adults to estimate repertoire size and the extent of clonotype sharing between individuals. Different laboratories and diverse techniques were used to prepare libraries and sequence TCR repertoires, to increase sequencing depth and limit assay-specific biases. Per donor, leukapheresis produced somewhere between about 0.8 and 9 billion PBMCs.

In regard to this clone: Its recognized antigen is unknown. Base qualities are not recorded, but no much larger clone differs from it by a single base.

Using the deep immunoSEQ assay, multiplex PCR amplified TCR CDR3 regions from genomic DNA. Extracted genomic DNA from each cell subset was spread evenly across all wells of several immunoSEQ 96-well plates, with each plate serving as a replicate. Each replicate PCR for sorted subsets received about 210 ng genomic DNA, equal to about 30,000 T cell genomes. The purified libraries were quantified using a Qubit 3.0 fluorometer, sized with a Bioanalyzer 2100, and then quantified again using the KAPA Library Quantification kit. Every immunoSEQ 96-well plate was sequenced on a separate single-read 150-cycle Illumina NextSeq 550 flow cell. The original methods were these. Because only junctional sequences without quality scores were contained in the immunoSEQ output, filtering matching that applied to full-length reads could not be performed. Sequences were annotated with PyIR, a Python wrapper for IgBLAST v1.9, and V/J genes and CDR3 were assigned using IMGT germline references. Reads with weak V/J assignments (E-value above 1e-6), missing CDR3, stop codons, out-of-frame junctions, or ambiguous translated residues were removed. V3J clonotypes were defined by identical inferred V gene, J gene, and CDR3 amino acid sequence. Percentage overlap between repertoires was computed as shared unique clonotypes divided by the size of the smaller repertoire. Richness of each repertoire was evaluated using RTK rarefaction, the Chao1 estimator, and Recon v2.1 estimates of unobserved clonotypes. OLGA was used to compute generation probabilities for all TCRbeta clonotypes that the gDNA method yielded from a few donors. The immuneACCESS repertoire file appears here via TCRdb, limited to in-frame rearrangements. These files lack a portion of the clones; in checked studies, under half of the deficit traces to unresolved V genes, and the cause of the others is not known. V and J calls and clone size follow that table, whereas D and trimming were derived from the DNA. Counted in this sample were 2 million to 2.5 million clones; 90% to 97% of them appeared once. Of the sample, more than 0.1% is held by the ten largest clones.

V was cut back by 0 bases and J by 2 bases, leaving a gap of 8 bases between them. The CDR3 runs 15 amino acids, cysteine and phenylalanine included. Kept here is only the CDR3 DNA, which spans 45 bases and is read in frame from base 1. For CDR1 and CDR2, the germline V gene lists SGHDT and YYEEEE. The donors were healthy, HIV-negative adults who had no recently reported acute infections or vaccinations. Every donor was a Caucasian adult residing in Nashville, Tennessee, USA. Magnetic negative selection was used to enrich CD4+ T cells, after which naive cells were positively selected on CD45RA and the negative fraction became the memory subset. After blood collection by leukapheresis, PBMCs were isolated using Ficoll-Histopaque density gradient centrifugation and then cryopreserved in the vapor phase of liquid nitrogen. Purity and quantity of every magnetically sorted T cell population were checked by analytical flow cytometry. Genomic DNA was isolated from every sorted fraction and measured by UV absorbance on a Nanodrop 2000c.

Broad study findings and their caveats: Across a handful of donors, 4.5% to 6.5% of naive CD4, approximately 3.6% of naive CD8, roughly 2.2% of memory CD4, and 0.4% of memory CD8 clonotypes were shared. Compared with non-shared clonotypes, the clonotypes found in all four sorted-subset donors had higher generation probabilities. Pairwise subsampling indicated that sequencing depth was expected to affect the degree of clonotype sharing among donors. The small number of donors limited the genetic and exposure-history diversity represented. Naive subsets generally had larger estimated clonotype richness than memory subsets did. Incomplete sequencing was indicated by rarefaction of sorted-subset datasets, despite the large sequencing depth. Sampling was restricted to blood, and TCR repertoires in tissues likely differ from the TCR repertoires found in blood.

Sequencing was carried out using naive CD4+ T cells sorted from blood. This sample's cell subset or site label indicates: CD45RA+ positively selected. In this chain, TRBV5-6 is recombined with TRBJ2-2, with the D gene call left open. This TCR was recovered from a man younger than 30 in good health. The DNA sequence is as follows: TGTGCCAGCAGCTTGGCGACACAAAACACCGGGGAGCTGTTTTTT. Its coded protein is CASSLATQNTGELFF.